Sequencing of this T cell receptor (beta chain) was carried out in a study of Ad26.COV2.S vaccination and SARS-CoV-2 variants. General observations from the study: Vaccinees and placebo recipients showed similar non-spike TCR breadth. Total T cell responses were possibly underestimated by TCR breadth and depth analyses. Substantial breadth was reportedly displayed by spike-specific CD8+ and CD4+ T cell responses after vaccination.

Method: immunoSEQ multiplex PCR; TCRdb's copy keeps in-frame clones and lacks some. This sample yields more than 300,000 clones, of which approximately 80% are seen a single time; roughly 2% belongs to the top ten. Treatment described: roughly 20 received Ad26.COV2.S at low or high dose, single or two shots; 5 received placebo; per-sample allocation not given. Sample collection was performed on day 63 after the first vaccine or placebo injection. Germline values: CDR1 SGHRS, CDR2 YFSETQ. The CDR3 contains 14 residues. V was shortened by 2 bases and J by 5 bases, with 13 bases between the two germline ends. Regarding this clone: Its matching antigen is unknown.

This specimen consisted of peripheral blood, obtained in a trial of Ad26.COV2.S vaccine versus placebo. The sequence was collected from a person between 18 and 65 years old who received the Ad26.COV2.S COVID-19 vaccine or a placebo. The chain joins TRBV5-1 to TRBJ1-1; TRBD1 might be the D (5 bases). CDR3 nucleotide sequence: TGCGCCAGCAGCTTCAGGCCCGGGGGGACTGAAGCTTTCTTT. Amino acids: CASSFRPGGTEAFF.